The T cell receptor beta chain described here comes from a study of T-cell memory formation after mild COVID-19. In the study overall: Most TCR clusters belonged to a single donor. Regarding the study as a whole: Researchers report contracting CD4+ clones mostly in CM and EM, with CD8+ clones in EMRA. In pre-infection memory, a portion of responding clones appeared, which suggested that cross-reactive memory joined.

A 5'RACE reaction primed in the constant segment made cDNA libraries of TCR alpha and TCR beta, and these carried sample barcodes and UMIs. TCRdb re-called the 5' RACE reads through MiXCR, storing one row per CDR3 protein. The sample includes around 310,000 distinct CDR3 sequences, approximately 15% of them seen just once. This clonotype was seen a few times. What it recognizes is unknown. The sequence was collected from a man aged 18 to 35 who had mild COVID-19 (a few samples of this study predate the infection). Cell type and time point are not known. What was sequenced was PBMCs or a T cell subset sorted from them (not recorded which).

CDR3 residues: CASSRRQGALDTQYF. The DNA of the CDR3 is TGTGCCAGCAGCCGACGACAGGGGGCATTAGATACGCAGTATTTT. The chain is built from TRBV7-8 and TRBJ2-3; 10 nucleotides align to TRBD1. Germline V lookup: CDR1 SGHVS, CDR2 FQNEAQ. The CDR3 loop spans 15 amino acids. Trimming removed 5 bases from V and 5 bases from J; junction bases left unmatched: 7.